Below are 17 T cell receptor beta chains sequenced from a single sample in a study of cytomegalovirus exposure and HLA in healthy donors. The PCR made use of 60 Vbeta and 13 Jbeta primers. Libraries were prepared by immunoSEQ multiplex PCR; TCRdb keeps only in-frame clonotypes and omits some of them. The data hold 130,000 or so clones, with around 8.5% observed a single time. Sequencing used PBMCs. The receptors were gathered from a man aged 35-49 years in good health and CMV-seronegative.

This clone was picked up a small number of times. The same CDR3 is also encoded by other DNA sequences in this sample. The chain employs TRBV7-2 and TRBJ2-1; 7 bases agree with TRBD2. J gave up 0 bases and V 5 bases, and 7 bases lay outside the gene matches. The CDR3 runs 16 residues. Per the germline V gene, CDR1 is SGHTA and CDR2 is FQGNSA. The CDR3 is CASSISGVGSYNEQFF. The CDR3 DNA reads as TGTGCCAGCAGCATCAGCGGGGTTGGCTCCTACAATGAGCAGTTCTTC.

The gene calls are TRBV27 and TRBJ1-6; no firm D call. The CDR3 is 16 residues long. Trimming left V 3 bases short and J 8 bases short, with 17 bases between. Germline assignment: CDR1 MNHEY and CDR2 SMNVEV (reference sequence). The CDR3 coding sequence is TGTGCCAGCAGTTTTCCGGAGTCTCTCTGGCATTCACCCCTCCACTTT. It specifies CASSFPESLWHSPLHF.

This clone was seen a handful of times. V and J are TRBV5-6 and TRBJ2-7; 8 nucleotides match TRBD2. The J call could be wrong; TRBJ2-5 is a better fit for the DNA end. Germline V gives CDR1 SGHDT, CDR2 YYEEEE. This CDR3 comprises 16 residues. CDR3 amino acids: CASSLGGTRYRETQYF. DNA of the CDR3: TGTGCCAGCAGCTTGGGGGGGACTAGGTATCGAGAGACCCAGTACTTC.

The CDR3 spells CASKWGRGLAEAFF. The CDR3 DNA reads TGTGCCAGCAAGTGGGGCAGGGGGCTTGCTGAAGCTTTCTTT. The J gene is TRBJ1-1, the V gene TRBV6-6; 8 bases fit TRBD1. The CDR3 has 14 residues. V lost 7 bases and J lost 6; bases outside the gene matches: 10. Germline CDR1 reads MNHNY; CDR2 reads SVGAGI (reference sequence).

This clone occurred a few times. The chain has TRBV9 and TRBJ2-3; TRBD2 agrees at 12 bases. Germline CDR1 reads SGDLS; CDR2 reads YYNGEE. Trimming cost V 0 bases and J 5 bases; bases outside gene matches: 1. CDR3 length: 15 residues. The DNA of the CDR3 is TGTGCCAGCAGCGTAGGGACTAGCGGGGAAGATACGCAGTATTTT. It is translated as CASSVGTSGEDTQYF. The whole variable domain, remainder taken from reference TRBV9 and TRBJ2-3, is DSGVTQTPKHLITATGQRVTLRCSPRSGDLSVYWYQQSLDQGLQFLIQYYNGEERAKGNILERFSAQQFPDLHSELNLSSLELGDSALYFCASSVGTSGEDTQYFGPGTRLTVL.

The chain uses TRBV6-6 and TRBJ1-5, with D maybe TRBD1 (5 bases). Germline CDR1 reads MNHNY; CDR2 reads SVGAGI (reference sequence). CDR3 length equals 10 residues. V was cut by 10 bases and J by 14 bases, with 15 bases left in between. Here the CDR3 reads CATGRPGEHF. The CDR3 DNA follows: TGTGCCACCGGGAGGCCGGGGGAGCATTTT.

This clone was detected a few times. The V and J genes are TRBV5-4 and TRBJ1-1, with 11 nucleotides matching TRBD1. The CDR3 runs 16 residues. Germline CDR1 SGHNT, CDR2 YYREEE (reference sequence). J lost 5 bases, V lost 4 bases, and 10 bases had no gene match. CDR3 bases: TGTGCCAGCAGCCCGGACAGGGGGCGACGGTGGACTGAAGCTTTCTTT. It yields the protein CASSPDRGRRWTEAFF.

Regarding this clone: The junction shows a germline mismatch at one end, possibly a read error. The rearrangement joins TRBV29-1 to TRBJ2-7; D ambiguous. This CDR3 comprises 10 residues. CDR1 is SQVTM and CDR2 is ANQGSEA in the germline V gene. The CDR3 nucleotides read TGCAGGGTTGTGGGCGCCGAGCAGTACTTC. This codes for CRVVGAEQYF.

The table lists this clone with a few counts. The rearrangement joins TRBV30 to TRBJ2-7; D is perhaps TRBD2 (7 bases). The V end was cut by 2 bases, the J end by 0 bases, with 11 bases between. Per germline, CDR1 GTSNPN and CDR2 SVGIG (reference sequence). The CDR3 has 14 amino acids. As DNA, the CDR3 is TGTGCCTGGAGTAGGGGGGGCGACTCCTACGAGCAGTACTTC. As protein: CAWSRGGDSYEQYF.

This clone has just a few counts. CDR3 bases: TGTGCCAGCAGCCCCGGACAGGGGGCGCTGGGGCAGCCCCAGCATTTT. This sequence encodes CASSPGQGALGQPQHF. The chain uses TRBV5-6 and TRBJ1-5; 11 nucleotides agree with TRBD1. This CDR3 is 16 amino acids long. Unmatched junction bases numbered 10, after V lost 4 bases and J lost 7 bases. Per germline, CDR1 SGHDT and CDR2 YYEEEE.

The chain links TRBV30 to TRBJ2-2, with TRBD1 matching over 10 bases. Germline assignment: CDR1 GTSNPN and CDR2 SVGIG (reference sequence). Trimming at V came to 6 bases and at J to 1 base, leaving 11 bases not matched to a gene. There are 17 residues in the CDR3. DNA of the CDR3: TGTGCCTGTAGGCGGACAGGGGGACTGGGGAACACCGGGGAGCTGTTTTTT. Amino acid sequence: CACRRTGGLGNTGELFF.

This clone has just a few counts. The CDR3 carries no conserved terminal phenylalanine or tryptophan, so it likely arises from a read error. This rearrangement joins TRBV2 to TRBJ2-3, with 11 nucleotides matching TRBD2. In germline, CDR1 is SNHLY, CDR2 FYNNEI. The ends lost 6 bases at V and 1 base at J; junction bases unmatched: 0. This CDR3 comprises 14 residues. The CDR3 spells CASRGLAGTDTQYV. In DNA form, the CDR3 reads TGTGCCAGCAGGGGACTAGCGGGCACAGATACGCAGTATGTT.

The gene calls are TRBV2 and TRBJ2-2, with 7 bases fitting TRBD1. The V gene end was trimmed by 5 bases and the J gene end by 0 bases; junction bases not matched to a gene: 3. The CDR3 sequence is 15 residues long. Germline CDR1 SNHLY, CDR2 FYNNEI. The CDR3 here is CASSRDRSNTGELFF. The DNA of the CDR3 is TGTGCCAGCAGTCGGGACAGATCGAACACCGGGGAGCTGTTTTTT. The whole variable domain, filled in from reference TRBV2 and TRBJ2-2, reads EPEVTQTPSHQVTQMGQEVILRCVPISNHLYFYWYRQILGQKVEFLVSFYNNEISEKSEIFDDQFSVERPDGSNFTLKIRSTKLEDSAMYFCASSRDRSNTGELFFGEGSRLTVL.

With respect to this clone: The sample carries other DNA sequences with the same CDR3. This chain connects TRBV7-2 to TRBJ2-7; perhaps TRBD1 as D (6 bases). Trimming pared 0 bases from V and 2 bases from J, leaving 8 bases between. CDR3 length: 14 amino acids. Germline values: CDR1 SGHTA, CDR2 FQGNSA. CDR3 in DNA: TGTGCCAGCAGCTTAGCGGGGGCGCCCTACGAGCAGTACTTC. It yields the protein CASSLAGAPYEQYF. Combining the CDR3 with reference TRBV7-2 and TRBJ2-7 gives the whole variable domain GAGVSQSPSNKVTEKGKDVELRCDPISGHTALYWYRQSLGQGLEFLIYFQGNSAPDKSGLPSDRFSAERTGGSVSTLTIQRTQQEDSAVYLCASSLAGAPYEQYFGPGTRLTVT.

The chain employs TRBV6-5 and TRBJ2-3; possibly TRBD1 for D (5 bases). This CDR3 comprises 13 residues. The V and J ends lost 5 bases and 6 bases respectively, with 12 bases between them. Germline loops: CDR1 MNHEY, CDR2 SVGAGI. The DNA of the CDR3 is TGTGCCAGCAGTCTCGACAGCCCCGATACGCAGTATTTT. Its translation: CASSLDSPDTQYF.

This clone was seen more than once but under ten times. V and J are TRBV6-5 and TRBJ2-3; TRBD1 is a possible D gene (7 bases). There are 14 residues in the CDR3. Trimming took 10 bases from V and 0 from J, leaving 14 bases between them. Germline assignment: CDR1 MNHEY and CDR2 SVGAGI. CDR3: CAIARGASTDTQYF. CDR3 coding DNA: TGTGCCATCGCCAGGGGGGCTAGCACAGATACGCAGTATTTT.

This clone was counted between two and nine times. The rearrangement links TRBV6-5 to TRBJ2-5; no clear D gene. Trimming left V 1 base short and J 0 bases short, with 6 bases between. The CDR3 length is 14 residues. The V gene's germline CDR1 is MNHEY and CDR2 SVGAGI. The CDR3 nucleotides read TGTGCCAGCAGTTACTACATAAACCAAGAGACCCAGTACTTC. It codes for CASSYYINQETQYF.